This passage covers 4 T cell receptor beta chains from one sample sequenced in a study of control samples from healthy donors and cancer patients. Here immunoSEQ multiplex PCR was the method, and the copy in TCRdb shows in-frame clones only, minus some. The sample carries some 250,000 clones, more than 65% recorded once. Specimen: PBMCs. All receptors derive from a woman aged 60-75 years with lung cancer.

The J gene is TRBJ1-2, the V gene TRBV5-1; 11 bases map to TRBD1. V was clipped by 3 bases and J by 7 bases; unmatched bases: 5. This CDR3 is built from 14 residues. CDR1 and CDR2 (germline): SGHRS, YFSETQ. CDR3 sequence (DNA): TGCGCCAGCAGCTCGGACAGGGGGCCTTTTGGCTACACCTTC. Encoded protein: CASSSDRGPFGYTF.

V gene TRBV9 combines with J gene TRBJ1-2; no clear D. V was pared by 0 bases and J by 8 bases, with 11 bases between. The CDR3 sequence is 13 residues long. CDR1 SGDLS and CDR2 YYNGEE come from the germline V gene. The DNA of the CDR3 is TGTGCCAGCAGCGTAGATGAATCGGGCGGCTACACCTTC. Residues: CASSVDESGGYTF.

This chain joins TRBV6-5 and TRBJ2-5; D unclear. This CDR3 contains 12 residues. V lost 4 bases to trimming and J lost 7 bases, with 10 bases between them. Germline V lookup: CDR1 MNHEY, CDR2 SVGAGI. CDR3 in amino acids: CASSLSEWTQYF. The CDR3 nucleotides read TGTGCCAGCAGTTTGTCCGAATGGACCCAGTACTTC.

With respect to this clone: This specimen includes other DNA sequences encoding the same CDR3. This chain links TRBV29-1 with TRBJ2-3; a weak D match, TRBD2 (5 bases). The CDR3 extends over 12 amino acids. The germline V and J ends were trimmed by 3 bases and 1 base, with 5 bases remaining between them. CDR1 is SQVTM, CDR2 ANQGSEA, per germline. The CDR3 coding sequence is TGCAGCGTTGACGGGGGCACAGATACGCAGTATTTT. Translation: CSVDGGTDTQYF.